The 21 T cell receptor beta chains given below trace back to one sample, sequenced in a study of molecular identifiers for immune sequencing clone quantification. TCRdb itself ran the PCR reads through MiXCR, one entry per CDR3 protein. The sample holds 85,000 to 100,000 distinct CDR3 sequences, roughly 21% seen once. Sequencing used naive CD8+ T cells from blood, with Jurkat cell RNA spiked in. Sample subset: FACS-sorted CD8+CD4-CCR7+CD45RA+ naive T cells. The receptors were gathered from a human donor in good health. Some libraries in this study had Jurkat cell RNA spiked in.

In this sample, this clonotype turned up once. A much larger clonotype is one base distant, so this may be a read error. The chain joins TRBV6-5 to TRBJ2-3; D is possibly TRBD1 or TRBD2 (5 bases each). The germline V gene encodes CDR1 MNHEY and CDR2 SVGAGI. CDR3 length equals 12 residues. The CDR3 region has the DNA TGTGCCAGCAGTGGGACCTCGTATACGCTGTATTTT. It codes for CASSGTSYTLYF.

A few counts support this clonotype. V is TRBV7-6 and J is TRBJ2-7; D is perhaps TRBD1 or TRBD2 (5 bases each). Germline CDR1 is SGHVS and CDR2 is FNYEAQ. V was cut by 5 bases and J by 2 bases, with 7 bases left in between. This CDR3 has 12 residues. The CDR3 spells CASSGDPYEQYF. CDR3 DNA: TGTGCCAGCAGCGGGGACCCCTACGAGCAGTACTTC.

This clonotype was observed at least ten times. This CDR3 is CASTVGPRMNTEAFF. CDR3 nucleotides: TGTGCCAGCACCGTTGGACCGAGAATGAACACTGAAGCTTTCTTT. The chain links TRBV6-2 or TRBV6-3 to TRBJ1-1; D gene unclear. With 7 bases removed from V and 0 bases from J, the gap between germline ends came to 15 bases. CDR3 length equals 15 residues. Germline V gives CDR1 MNHEY, CDR2 SVGEGT.

This clonotype was counted many times. V usage is TRBV4-3 and J usage is TRBJ2-7, with TRBD1 identical over 10 bases. CDR1 is LGHNA and CDR2 is YSLEER in the germline V gene. With V trimmed by 0 bases and J by 7 bases, 12 bases remained unmatched. The CDR3 is 17 residues long. CDR3 in amino acids: CASSQDSIGQGVGEQYF. In DNA, the CDR3 is TGCGCCAGCAGCCAAGACTCGATTGGACAGGGGGTCGGGGAGCAGTACTTC.

The rearrangement joins TRBV5-3 to TRBJ2-7; TRBD2 agrees at 13 bases. TRBV5-3 is flagged as an ORF with uncertain function. The V segment lost 8 bases and the J segment 5 bases; nucleotides outside the gene matches: 7. The CDR3 runs 14 residues. The CDR3 reads CASSPGTSGDEQYF. CDR3 nucleotides: TGTGCCAGCAGCCCCGGGACTAGCGGGGACGAGCAGTACTTC.

Points on this clonotype: This could be a read error, since a much larger clone is one nucleotide away. The gene calls are TRBV4-3 and TRBJ1-1; D may be TRBD1 (6 bases). The CDR3 sequence is 16 residues long. The V gene's germline CDR1 is LGHNA and CDR2 YSLEER. This chain's CDR3 is CASGQGVGDMNTEAFF. For the CDR3, the DNA is TGCGCCAGCGGCCAAGGTGTGGGGGACATGAACACTGAAGCTTTCTTT.

Many counts were recorded for this clonotype. The V gene is TRBV19, the J gene TRBJ1-2; D is possibly TRBD1 (6 bases). The CDR3 contains 13 residues. The ends were cut back, 7 bases at V and 0 bases at J, with 9 bases in the middle. Germline lookup yields CDR1 LNHDA and CDR2 SQIVND (reference sequence). The CDR3 spells CASKDSPNYGYTF. CDR3 sequence (DNA): TGTGCCAGTAAGGACAGCCCTAACTATGGCTACACCTTC.

The genes are TRBV12-3 or TRBV12-4 and TRBJ2-1; 7 bases line up with TRBD2. The CDR3 contains 14 residues. The ends lost 6 bases at V and 2 bases at J; junction bases unmatched: 4. For the CDR3, the DNA is TGTGCCAGCAGCCGCCGGGAGGCCTACAATGAGCAGTTCTTC. It yields the protein CASSRREAYNEQFF.

In this sample, this clonotype turned up many times. The germline gene is not matched at one end of the junction; a read error may be the cause. The chain recombines TRBV6-2 or TRBV6-3 with TRBJ2-7; D possibly corresponds to TRBD1 (5 bases). CDR3 length: 11 amino acids. Germline values: CDR1 MNHEY, CDR2 SVGEGT. The CDR3 loop is CAARQSALIFF. Written as DNA, the CDR3 is TGTGCCGCCCGACAGTCGGCTCTAATCTTCTTC.

J is TRBJ1-6 and V is TRBV5-1, with a possible D match to TRBD1 (6 bases). This CDR3 has 15 residues. V gave up 0 bases and J gave up 7 bases, with 11 bases separating them. Germline loops: CDR1 SGHRS, CDR2 YFSETQ. Here the CDR3 reads CASSLDRDTNSPLHF. The CDR3 DNA follows: TGCGCCAGCAGCTTGGACAGGGATACGAATTCACCCCTCCACTTT.

This clonotype has at least ten counts. The chain combines TRBV30 with TRBJ2-1, with 10 bases that match TRBD2. This CDR3 has 15 amino acids. Trimming took 1 base from V and 3 from J; bases not matched to a gene: 3. CDR1 and CDR2 from the germline V gene are GTSNPN and SVGIG (reference sequence). The CDR3 coding sequence is TGTGCCTGGAGTGAAGGGACTAGCGTCTACAATGAGCAGTTCTTC. It translates to CAWSEGTSVYNEQFF.

This clonotype was counted at least ten times. The chain combines TRBV5-1 with TRBJ2-3; TRBD1 agrees at 9 bases. Trimming cost V 3 bases and J 2 bases; bases outside gene matches: 4. This CDR3 is built from 15 residues. Germline V lookup: CDR1 SGHRS, CDR2 YFSETQ. The CDR3 reads CASSSDRGSTDTQYF. DNA for the CDR3: TGCGCCAGCAGCTCGGACAGGGGTTCCACAGATACGCAGTATTTT. The whole variable domain, filled in from reference TRBV5-1 and TRBJ2-3, reads KAGVTQTPRYLIKTRGQQVTLSCSPISGHRSVSWYQQTPGQGLQFLFEYFSETQRNKGNFPGRFSGRQFSNSRSEMNVSTLELGDSALYLCASSSDRGSTDTQYFGPGTRLTVL.

Many counts were recorded for this clonotype. The chain uses TRBV11-2 and TRBJ2-3, with TRBD2 matching over 9 bases. V lost 1 base and J lost 4; bases outside the gene matches: 9. Germline V lookup: CDR1 SGHAT, CDR2 FQNNGV. CDR3 length equals 17 residues. In DNA form, the CDR3 reads TGTGCCAGCAGCTTAGTGTTCGCTAGCGGGACGGCAGATACGCAGTATTTT. It specifies CASSLVFASGTADTQYF.

This clonotype showed up many times. The rearrangement uses TRBV19 and TRBJ2-1; tentative D call: TRBD2 (5 bases). CDR3 size: 14 residues. Trimming stripped 6 bases from V and 4 bases from J, with 13 bases between. CDR1 and CDR2 (germline): LNHDA, SQIVND (reference sequence). This CDR3 reads CASSPSEVYNEQFF. DNA of the CDR3: TGTGCCAGTAGCCCCTCGGAGGTATACAATGAGCAGTTCTTC.

As for this clonotype: This may be a read error, as it is one base from a much larger clone. J is TRBJ1-5 and V is TRBV7-2; D not certain. Germline V gene data show CDR1 as SGHTA and CDR2 as FQGNSA. The CDR3 has 13 amino acids. CDR3 sequence reads: CATSAWPSQPRHF. The CDR3 DNA reads TGTGCCACCTCAGCTTGGCCCAGTCAGCCCCGGCATTTT.

About this clonotype: This could be a read error, since a much larger clone is one nucleotide away. No conserved phenylalanine or tryptophan ends this CDR3, so it is likely a read error. The chain joins TRBV5-3 to TRBJ2-5, with 11 bases matching TRBD1. TRBV5-3 is filed as an ORF, its function uncertain. The CDR3 has 15 amino acids. Losses at the gene ends were 8 bases for V and 4 bases for J; bases not matched to a gene: 10. The CDR3 DNA reads as TGTGCCAGCAGTGACTCCGGGACAGGGGGAGAGACCCAGTACCTC. As protein: CASSDSGTGGETQYL.

The genes are TRBV12-3 or TRBV12-4 and TRBJ1-2; D is undetermined. The CDR3 has 13 residues. V was clipped by 5 bases and J by 5 bases, with 12 bases between them. In DNA, the CDR3 is TGTGCCAGCAGTCCATGGACGGCATATGGCTACACCTTC. It specifies CASSPWTAYGYTF.

The chain recombines TRBV7-6 with TRBJ1-3, with D unclear. V dropped 2 bases and J dropped 8 bases, with 10 bases sitting between them. This CDR3 has 13 residues. Germline CDR1 and CDR2: SGHVS and FNYEAQ. CDR3 in DNA: TGTGCCAGCAGCTTACCCCCTGCGGACACCATATATTTT. The encoded protein is CASSLPPADTIYF.

This clonotype showed up just once. A much larger clone sits a single nucleotide away, making a read error possible. The chain combines TRBV5-1 with TRBJ2-5; 7 nucleotides agree with TRBD1. CDR1 is SGHRS and CDR2 is YFSETQ in the germline V gene. The length of the CDR3 is 16 residues. DNA of the CDR3: TGCGCCGGCAGCTCCCGAGTCGACAGGGTTGAAGAGACCCAGTACTTC. This codes for CAGSSRVDRVEETQYF.

In regard to this clonotype: One junction end does not reproduce the germline sequence, and a read error may be involved. The J gene is TRBJ2-3, the V gene TRBV28, with a tentative D call TRBD2 (6 bases). Looked up from germline, CDR1 is MDHEN and CDR2 is SYDVKM. The CDR3 totals 17 residues. The CDR3 loop reads CASSSPFRLGETDAQYF. The DNA for the CDR3 is TGTGCCAGCAGTTCCCCCTTCCGACTAGGCGAAACAGATGCGCAGTATTTT. The variable domain in full, completed from reference TRBV28 and TRBJ2-3, reads DVKVTQSSRYLVKRTGEKVFLECVQDMDHENMFWYRQDPGLGLRLIYFSYDVKMKEKGDIPEGYSVSREKKERFSLILESASTNQTSMYLCASSSPFRLGETDAQYFGPGTRLTVL.

This clonotype turned up a few times. V gene TRBV30 combines with J gene TRBJ2-1; D is undetermined. Germline-derived CDR1 and CDR2 are GTSNPN and SVGIG (reference sequence). Trimming left V 0 bases short and J 9 bases short, with 12 bases between. The CDR3 is made up of 13 amino acids. In DNA, the CDR3 is TGTGCCTGGAGTGTACACTTAGCTGCTGAGCAGTTCTTC. Its translation is CAWSVHLAAEQFF.